Sequencing of this T cell receptor beta chain was carried out in a study of cytomegalovirus exposure and HLA in healthy donors. Findings and caveats of the study: With DRB1 most and HLA-C fewest, TCR association rates differed between HLA loci in a later analysis. Rarity held for most TCR sequences, but there were some public TCRs that occurred in many donors.

A remark on this clone: The antigen is undetermined.

With 60 Vbeta and 13 Jbeta primers, the PCR was carried out. Measured with immunoSEQ multiplex PCR; TCRdb has only the in-frame clones, and not every one. The sample shows 150,000 to 200,000 clones, approximately 11% of them seen only once. V was clipped by 4 bases and J by 2 bases; unmatched bases: 6. Looked up from germline, CDR1 is MNHNS and CDR2 is SASEGT. CDR3 size: 16 residues. The chain has TRBV6-1 and TRBJ2-7; TRBD2 agrees at 12 bases. This receptor was identified in a man aged 45-65 years in good health and CMV-seropositive. Sequencing input: PBMCs. The CDR3 region is CASSAASGGVPYEQYV. Written as DNA, the CDR3 is TGTGCCAGCAGTGCTGCTAGCGGGGGGGTCCCCTACGAGCAGTACGTC.